Included here is one T cell receptor beta chain sequence, with context. The antigen is unknown. This sample is part of a study of shared clonotypes between healthy human individuals. Whole-study results and caveats: Sharing across four donors was highest in naive CD4 (around 5%) and lowest in memory CD8 (roughly 0.4%).

Method: immunoSEQ multiplex PCR; TCRdb's copy keeps in-frame clones and lacks some. The table lists approximately 940,000 clones, over 75% of them singletons, with around 1.4% in the top ten. Every one of the donors was a Caucasian adult that lived in Nashville, Tennessee. In the CD4+ fraction, cells were divided into CD45RA+ naive and CD45RA-negative memory subsets. Germline CDR1 DFQATT, CDR2 SNEGSKA (reference sequence). Trimming took off 3 bases at V and 5 bases at J, with 4 bases between the two ends. The CDR3 spans 10 residues. The sequenced sample was memory CD4+ T cells sorted from blood. Subset given: CD45RA-negative fraction. The chain is built from TRBV20-1 and TRBJ2-5; unclear D gene. The sequence derives from a man aged 18 to 29 in good health. The CDR3 loop is CSASMETQYF. The CDR3 region has the DNA TGCAGTGCTAGTATGGAGACCCAGTACTTC.